This is a list of T cell receptor beta chains from one sample in a study of blood T cell repertoires in COVID-19. Generated by immunoSEQ multiplex PCR, the TCRdb table keeps only in-frame clones and is missing some. Counted here are under 300,000 clones, just under 90% occurring once; the ten biggest clones make up 1.5% to 2%. The sample taken for sequencing was PBMCs or T cells enriched from blood (not recorded which). The receptor set was obtained from a woman aged 60 to 75 who had recovered from COVID-19. Each CDR3 is given with its conserved first and last residue. Each record gives: V gene, D gene, clone size, J gene, CDR3 DNA, CDR3 protein. The D gene is left open where the match is weak. Clone size is given for some rows only: seen once, a few or many times, or a class if the clone is expanded.

V: TRBV10-3; D: -; size: -; J: TRBJ2-6; DNA: TGTGCCATCAGTGCTGGACAGCCTCACTACTCTGGGGCCAACGTCCTGACTTTC; CDR3: CAISAGQPHYSGANVLTF
V: TRBV7-6; D: TRBD2; size: -; J: TRBJ2-7; DNA: TGTGCCAGCAGCTTAGACTCGGGGGGGGCCTACGAGCAGTACTTC; CDR3: CASSLDSGGAYEQYF
V: TRBV28; D: -; size: -; J: TRBJ1-4; DNA: TGTGCCAGCAGTTACTACAGGCTTGGAGAAAAACTGTTTTTT; CDR3: CASSYYRLGEKLFF
V: TRBV11-3; D: -; size: once; J: TRBJ1-3; DNA: TGTGCCAGCAGCCCGGACAGCTCCACCATATATTTT; CDR3: CASSPDSSTIYF
V: TRBV15; D: -; size: -; J: TRBJ2-1; DNA: TGTGCCACCAGCACTGGGGCCACCTACAATGAGCAGTTCTTC; CDR3: CATSTGATYNEQFF
V: TRBV3-1/TRBV3-2; D: -; size: -; J: TRBJ2-2; DNA: TGTGCCAGCGGGGAGGTCGGGGAGCTGTTTTTT; CDR3: CASGEVGELFF
V: TRBV5-1; D: -; size: once; J: TRBJ1-2; DNA: TGCGCCAGCAGCACAGGACCCGCTGACTATGGCTACACCTTC; CDR3: CASSTGPADYGYTF
V: TRBV28; D: -; size: -; J: TRBJ1-2; DNA: TGTGCCAGCAGACTGGGCCTTCTAAACTATGGCTACACCTTC; CDR3: CASRLGLLNYGYTF
V: TRBV7-9; D: TRBD1; size: -; J: TRBJ1-1; DNA: TGTGCCAGCAGCCCGGGACAGGGGGGAACTGAAGCTTTCTTT; CDR3: CASSPGQGGTEAFF
V: TRBV9; D: TRBD2; size: -; J: TRBJ2-5; DNA: TGTGCCAGCAGCCTAGACGGACTAGCGGGGGTTGGAGAGACCCAGTACTTC; CDR3: CASSLDGLAGVGETQYF
V: TRBV24-1; D: -; size: once; J: TRBJ1-2; DNA: TGTGCCACCAGTGATTTCCTGGGTCAGGATGGCTACACCTTC; CDR3: CATSDFLGQDGYTF
V: TRBV3-1/TRBV3-2; D: -; size: -; J: TRBJ1-2; DNA: TGTGCCAGCAGCCAAGATTTAGGGGGGGACCCATATGGCTACACCTTC; CDR3: CASSQDLGGDPYGYTF
V: TRBV4-1; D: -; size: -; J: TRBJ1-6; DNA: TGCGCCAGCAGCCACCTAGGGGGATTCCTCCACTTT; CDR3: CASSHLGGFLHF
V: TRBV7-2; D: TRBD1; size: -; J: TRBJ1-2; DNA: TGTGCCAGCAGCTGGGGACAGGGGGAGATCTATGGCTACACCTTC; CDR3: CASSWGQGEIYGYTF
V: TRBV19; D: -; size: -; J: TRBJ1-2; DNA: TGTGCCAGTAGTACCATGACAGTAAACTATGGCTACACCTTC; CDR3: CASSTMTVNYGYTF
V: TRBV19; D: -; size: -; J: TRBJ2-2; DNA: TGTGCCAGTAGTATAGCAGGGTTTACCGGGGAGCTGTTTTTT; CDR3: CASSIAGFTGELFF
V: TRBV12-3/TRBV12-4; D: -; size: -; J: TRBJ2-7; DNA: TGTGCCAGCAGTTTTTTCAACGAGCAGTACTTC; CDR3: CASSFFNEQYF
V: TRBV3-1/TRBV3-2; D: TRBD1; size: -; J: TRBJ1-6; DNA: TGTGCCAGCAGCCAAGGGCTTACAGGGGCAAATTCACCCCTCCACTTT; CDR3: CASSQGLTGANSPLHF
V: TRBV28; D: -; size: -; J: TRBJ1-2; DNA: TGTGCCAGCAGTGGGTCTGACAACAACTATGGCTACACCTTC; CDR3: CASSGSDNNYGYTF
V: TRBV28; D: TRBD2; size: -; J: TRBJ2-3; DNA: TGTGCCAGCACCCCTCTAGCGGGAGGGCCAGATACGCAGTATTTT; CDR3: CASTPLAGGPDTQYF
V: TRBV19; D: -; size: -; J: TRBJ2-1; DNA: TGTGCCAGTAGTATAAGCGGCGGGAACTACAATGAGCAGTTCTTC; CDR3: CASSISGGNYNEQFF
V: TRBV7-9; D: -; size: once; J: TRBJ2-6; DNA: TGTGCCAGCAGCATTACAGAATCCGGGGCCAACGTCCTGACTTTC; CDR3: CASSITESGANVLTF
V: TRBV12-3/TRBV12-4; D: -; size: -; J: TRBJ2-1; DNA: TGTGCCAGCAGTGGGGGGTACAATGAGCAGTTCTTC; CDR3: CASSGGYNEQFF
V: TRBV11-3; D: TRBD2; size: -; J: TRBJ2-1; DNA: TGTGCCAGCAGCCCCTACCATAGCGGGGGGGCGGATGAGCAGTTCTTC; CDR3: CASSPYHSGGADEQFF
V: TRBV9; D: TRBD1; size: few; J: TRBJ2-7; DNA: TGTGCCAGCAACCCGACAGGGGGCTACGAGCAGTACTTC; CDR3: CASNPTGGYEQYF
V: TRBV27; D: TRBD1; size: -; J: TRBJ1-2; DNA: TGTGCCAGCAGTAGGACAGGGCACGGCTACACCTTC; CDR3: CASSRTGHGYTF
V: TRBV5-6; D: TRBD1; size: -; J: TRBJ2-2; DNA: TGTGCCAGCAGCCCGACAGGGGTGGGCAGGGGTACCGGGGAGCTGTTTTTT; CDR3: CASSPTGVGRGTGELFF
V: TRBV10-3; D: TRBD1; size: -; J: TRBJ1-4; DNA: TGTGCCATCAGTGCAGGGCCCGGGACAGGGGGTGAAAAACTGTTTTTT; CDR3: CAISAGPGTGGEKLFF
V: TRBV7-5; D: -; size: -; J: TRBJ2-5; DNA: TGTGCCAGGACCTCGCTCGAGCGGGCGCAAGAGACCCAGTACTTC; CDR3: CARTSLERAQETQYF
V: TRBV6-5; D: TRBD1; size: -; J: TRBJ1-2; DNA: TGTGCCAGCAGCGGGACAGGGGGAAACTATGGCTACACCTTC; CDR3: CASSGTGGNYGYTF
V: TRBV3-1/TRBV3-2; D: TRBD1; size: -; J: TRBJ2-7; DNA: TGTGCCAGCAGCCAAGCGGGGACAGGGGCCTACGAGCAGTACTTC; CDR3: CASSQAGTGAYEQYF
V: TRBV7-3; D: -; size: once; J: TRBJ1-1; DNA: TGTGCCAGCAGACCCGGGGGGCGGGGCACTGAAGCTTTCTTT; CDR3: CASRPGGRGTEAFF
V: TRBV3-1/TRBV3-2; D: TRBD2; size: -; J: TRBJ2-7; DNA: TGTGCCAGCAGCCAAATGAGGTGGACTAGCGGGGCCGGAGGCGAGCAGTACTTC; CDR3: CASSQMRWTSGAGGEQYF
V: TRBV12-5; D: TRBD2; size: -; J: TRBJ2-1; DNA: TGTGCTAGTGGGGACTCGGGCGGGGGATACAATGAGCAGTTCTTC; CDR3: CASGDSGGGYNEQFF
V: TRBV5-6; D: -; size: -; J: TRBJ1-5; DNA: TGTGCCAGCAGCTTGTTGAGACAGAGCCCTCAGCCCCAGCATTTT; CDR3: CASSLLRQSPQPQHF
V: TRBV21-1; D: -; size: once; J: TRBJ1-4; DNA: TGTGCCAGCAGCAACGGACATCCAGCAACTAATGAAAAACTGTTTTTT; CDR3: CASSNGHPATNEKLFF
V: TRBV6-5; D: -; size: once; J: TRBJ2-7; DNA: TGTGCCAGCAGTACGGGCGGGCCTAGGTACTACGAGCAGTACTTC; CDR3: CASSTGGPRYYEQYF
V: TRBV18; D: TRBD1; size: -; J: TRBJ1-2; DNA: TGTGCCAGCTCACCACCAGGGGTACAGGGGGCAATCTATGGCTACACCTTC; CDR3: CASSPPGVQGAIYGYTF
V: TRBV28; D: -; size: -; J: TRBJ1-1; DNA: TGTGCCAGCAGTTTCGTAGAGATGAACACTGAAGCTTTCTTT; CDR3: CASSFVEMNTEAFF
V: TRBV5-1; D: TRBD1; size: -; J: TRBJ1-4; DNA: TGCGCCAGCAGCCCTTACAGGGGGCATGAAAAACTGTTTTTT; CDR3: CASSPYRGHEKLFF
V: TRBV5-5; D: TRBD1; size: -; J: TRBJ1-1; DNA: TGTGCCAGCAGCTTGACAGGGGGCTATACTGAAGCTTTCTTT; CDR3: CASSLTGGYTEAFF
V: TRBV10-3; D: TRBD1; size: -; J: TRBJ1-2; DNA: TGTGCCATCAGCCCCGGACAGGACTATGGCTACACCTTC; CDR3: CAISPGQDYGYTF
V: TRBV24-1; D: TRBD2; size: -; J: TRBJ2-3; DNA: TGTGCCACCAGTGACTCCAAGCGGGAGGCCATTTATATCGGGAATACGCAGTATTTT; CDR3: CATSDSKREAIYIGNTQYF
V: TRBV27; D: -; size: -; J: TRBJ1-4; DNA: TGTGCCAGCAGTTTAATCGGTAATGAAAAACTGTTTTTT; CDR3: CASSLIGNEKLFF
V: TRBV11-2; D: -; size: -; J: TRBJ1-6; DNA: TGTGCCAGCAGCCCCACGGGGGTCGGTAATTCACCCCTCCACTTT; CDR3: CASSPTGVGNSPLHF
V: TRBV7-8; D: TRBD1; size: -; J: TRBJ1-5; DNA: TGTGCCAGCAGGGCTGGCGGACAGGGGGGGAATCAGCCCCAGCATTTT; CDR3: CASRAGGQGGNQPQHF
V: TRBV28; D: -; size: -; J: TRBJ2-7; DNA: TGTGCCAGCGACTCAGCGAGAGAGCAGTACTTC; CDR3: CASDSAREQYF
V: TRBV4-1; D: TRBD1; size: -; J: TRBJ1-1; DNA: TGCGCCAGCAGCCAGAGACCGGGACAGGGGAACACTGAAGCTTTCTTT; CDR3: CASSQRPGQGNTEAFF
V: TRBV18; D: -; size: -; J: TRBJ1-5; DNA: TGTGCCAGCTCACCAAATATGGCAGGGTCTGAACAGCCCCAGCATTTT; CDR3: CASSPNMAGSEQPQHF
V: TRBV24-1; D: TRBD1; size: -; J: TRBJ2-1; DNA: TGTGCCACCAGTGGACAGGGCAGGAATGAGCAGTTCTTC; CDR3: CATSGQGRNEQFF
V: TRBV9; D: TRBD1; size: -; J: TRBJ1-4; DNA: TGTGCCAGCATGTCCGACGGGACAGGGTACGAGGAAAAACTGTTTTTT; CDR3: CASMSDGTGYEEKLFF
V: TRBV21-1; D: -; size: -; J: TRBJ1-2; DNA: TGTGCCAGCAGCAAAGTGCAGGATCCTTCTAACTATGGCTACACCTTC; CDR3: CASSKVQDPSNYGYTF
V: TRBV2; D: TRBD1; size: -; J: TRBJ2-5; DNA: TGTGCCAGCAGTGAGCAAGGACAGGGAGAGGAGACCCAGTACTTC; CDR3: CASSEQGQGEETQYF
V: TRBV2; D: TRBD1; size: -; J: TRBJ2-3; DNA: TGTGCCAGCAGTGGGAGACAGGGGATCACAGATACGCAGTATTTT; CDR3: CASSGRQGITDTQYF
V: TRBV7-2; D: TRBD2; size: once; J: TRBJ2-7; DNA: TGTGCCAGCAGCCGGGGACTAGCGGTAAACTACGAGCAGTACTTC; CDR3: CASSRGLAVNYEQYF
V: TRBV27; D: -; size: -; J: TRBJ1-1; DNA: TGTGCCAGCAGTTTATCGACAGCCATGAACACTGAAGCTTTCTTT; CDR3: CASSLSTAMNTEAFF
V: TRBV4-1; D: -; size: -; J: TRBJ1-1; DNA: TGCGCCAGCAGCCAAGGGAATCGGGACACTGAAGCTTTCTTT; CDR3: CASSQGNRDTEAFF
V: TRBV9; D: -; size: -; J: TRBJ1-1; DNA: TGTGCCAGCAGCCCCATAGGAGGGAACACTGAAGCTTTCTTT; CDR3: CASSPIGGNTEAFF
V: TRBV5-1; D: TRBD1; size: -; J: TRBJ1-5; DNA: TGCGCCAGCAGCTTGGCCCCCCGGACAGGGGTGGGTCAGCCCCAGCATTTT; CDR3: CASSLAPRTGVGQPQHF
V: TRBV24-1; D: TRBD1; size: few; J: TRBJ2-3; DNA: TGTGCCACCTCCAGGGGGTATAGCACAGATACGCAGTATTTT; CDR3: CATSRGYSTDTQYF